This entry lists 15 T cell receptor beta chains sequenced from one sample in a study of CD8+CD57+ T cells in acquired aplastic anemia. Patients selected for sequencing had displayed CD8+CD57+ cell expansion by flow cytometry. Genomic DNA provided the template from which TCR beta VDJ and CDR3 profiles were obtained. A single record per CDR3 protein comes from TCRdb applying MiXCR to the reads. The sample carries roughly 98,000 distinct CDR3 sequences, roughly two thirds recorded once. Source material: sorted CD4+, CD8+, or CD8+CD57+ T cells (not recorded which) from PBMCs. These receptors all stem from a human donor with aplastic anemia.

V usage is TRBV19 and J usage is TRBJ1-5; D remains unclear. This CDR3 region has 14 residues. CDR1 and CDR2 (germline): LNHDA, SQIVND (reference sequence). The V and J ends lost 1 base and 7 bases respectively, with 11 bases between them. The CDR3 here is CASSIALLGQPQHF. The CDR3 DNA follows: TGTGCCAGTAGTATAGCTCTGCTTGGGCAGCCCCAGCATTTT.

This chain joins TRBV15 and TRBJ2-7, with a possible D match to TRBD1 (5 bases). The CDR3 loop spans 15 amino acids. V dropped 8 bases and J dropped 0 bases, with 17 bases sitting between them. Germline CDR1 and CDR2: LNHNV and YYDKDF (reference sequence). The CDR3 sequence: CATSKSGLYSYEQYF. The CDR3 DNA reads as TGTGCCACCTCAAAATCAGGGTTATACTCCTACGAGCAGTACTTC.

Written as DNA, the CDR3 is TGCAGTGCTCTGACAGGGGCGTGGGGTTCACCCCTCCACTTT. Protein sequence: CSALTGAWGSPLHF. The V gene is TRBV20-1, the J gene TRBJ1-6; 8 bases agree with TRBD1. Germline V lookup: CDR1 DFQATT, CDR2 SNEGSKA (reference sequence). This CDR3 contains 14 residues. Germline trimming cut 5 bases from V and 9 bases from J; bases unmatched to any gene: 9.

This chain links TRBV5-6 with TRBJ2-3; D is possibly TRBD1 (5 bases). Germline V lookup: CDR1 SGHDT, CDR2 YYEEEE. The ends were cut back, 2 bases at V and 3 bases at J, with 10 bases in the middle. The CDR3 runs 14 residues. Here the CDR3 reads CASSFVGATDTQYF. The CDR3 DNA follows: TGTGCCAGCAGCTTCGTTGGGGCGACAGATACGCAGTATTTT.

The chain combines TRBV10-3 with TRBJ1-2; D might be TRBD1 (5 bases). From germline, CDR1 is ENHRY and CDR2 SYGVKD. Trimming took 7 bases from V and 0 from J, leaving 12 bases between them. This CDR3 comprises 14 residues. For the CDR3, the DNA is TGTGCCATCATGGGGGATGGAGCTAACTATGGCTACACCTTC. It translates to CAIMGDGANYGYTF.

V usage is TRBV25-1 and J usage is TRBJ2-7; D might be TRBD1 or TRBD2, each matching 5 bases. The CDR3 runs to 14 residues. Trimming left V 4 bases short and J 6 bases short, with 16 bases between. Germline CDR1 reads MGHDK; CDR2 reads SYGVNS. The CDR3 region is CASSVTSGGSEQYF. The CDR3 DNA reads as TGTGCCAGCAGTGTCACCAGTGGGGGAAGCGAGCAGTACTTC.

This clonotype was found many times. This chain joins TRBV6-1 and TRBJ2-1, with 11 bases matching TRBD2. Germline V gene sequence: CDR1 MNHNS, CDR2 SASEGT. With 2 bases clipped from V and 2 bases from J, the junction kept 2 bases outside the gene matches. The CDR3 totals 16 residues. The CDR3, as DNA: TGTGCCAGCAGTGAATTAGCGGGAGGGACCTACAATGAGCAGTTCTTC. Encoded protein: CASSELAGGTYNEQFF.

The chain has TRBV24-1 and TRBJ2-6; 8 nucleotides match TRBD1. The CDR3 loop spans 17 amino acids. CDR1 and CDR2 from the germline V gene are KGHDR and SFDVKD. The V segment lost 3 bases and the J segment 4 bases; nucleotides outside the gene matches: 7. The CDR3 DNA follows: TGTGCCACCAGTGATGCGGACAGGGCATCGGGGGCCAACGTCCTGACTTTC. Protein: CATSDADRASGANVLTF.

V gene TRBV6-2 or TRBV6-3 combines with J gene TRBJ2-7, with D hard to call. CDR1 and CDR2 from the germline V gene are MNHEY and SVGEGT. V was shortened by 3 bases and J by 3 bases, with 9 bases between the two germline ends. CDR3 length equals 13 residues. The CDR3 bases are TGTGCCAGCAGTTATTCGAATAACTACGAGCAGTACTTC. Translation: CASSYSNNYEQYF.

The gene calls are TRBV11-2 and TRBJ2-7; D is unresolved. CDR3 size: 14 residues. Germline CDR1 SGHAT, CDR2 FQNNGV. V lost 0 bases to trimming and J lost 5 bases, with 11 bases between them. CDR3 residues: CASSLDRAVNEQYF. In nucleotides, the CDR3 is TGTGCCAGCAGCTTAGATCGTGCAGTGAACGAGCAGTACTTC.

This clonotype has more than one count but fewer than ten. The chain combines TRBV4-2 with TRBJ2-3, with 11 bases lining up with TRBD2. This CDR3 region has 18 residues. Germline-derived CDR1 and CDR2 are LGHNA and YNFKEQ. V shed 0 bases, J shed 3 bases, and the junction held 8 bases outside the gene matches. CDR3 protein: CASSQEVLTSGITDTQYF. The CDR3 nucleotides read TGTGCCAGCAGCCAAGAAGTCTTGACTAGCGGGATTACAGATACGCAGTATTTT.

CDR3 sequence: CSGGPGPTYEQYF. CDR3 in DNA: TGCAGTGGCGGACCCGGGCCAACCTACGAGCAGTACTTC. V is TRBV20-1 and J is TRBJ2-7; the D is unclear. The germline V gene encodes CDR1 DFQATT and CDR2 SNEGSKA (reference sequence). This CDR3 has 13 amino acids. V lost 7 bases to trimming and J lost 2 bases, with 15 bases between them.

This clonotype has only a few counts. This rearrangement joins TRBV24-1 to TRBJ2-7; TRBD1 matches at 10 bases. The CDR3 extends over 16 amino acids. V was clipped by 3 bases and J by 6 bases; unmatched bases: 10. CDR1 is KGHDR, CDR2 SFDVKD, per germline. The CDR3 reads CATSDRGTGVFGEQYF. As DNA, the CDR3 is TGTGCCACCAGTGATAGAGGGACAGGGGTTTTTGGCGAGCAGTACTTC.

In its sample, this clonotype was seen a few times. This chain connects TRBV2 to TRBJ1-4, with D perhaps matching TRBD1 (6 bases). CDR3 length: 14 residues. Trimming took 8 bases from V and 7 from J, leaving 17 bases between them. Germline loops: CDR1 SNHLY, CDR2 FYNNEI. CDR3 loop: CASGGGEGIEKLFF. CDR3 sequence (DNA): TGTGCCAGCGGGGGGGGCGAAGGTATTGAAAAACTGTTTTTT.

This clonotype has just a few counts. The rearrangement joins TRBV10-3 to TRBJ1-3; D perhaps matches TRBD1 (6 bases). Trimming cost V 3 bases and J 0 bases, with 12 bases left between them. Germline V gene sequence: CDR1 ENHRY, CDR2 SYGVKD. CDR3 length: 16 amino acids. The CDR3 DNA is TGTGCCATCAGTGAAGGGGGGACGCACTCTGGAAACACCATATATTTT. As protein: CAISEGGTHSGNTIYF.